This T cell receptor beta chain was identified during a study of technical replicates of blood from a handful of donors. The CDR3 spans 15 residues. The ends lost 6 bases at V and 5 bases at J; junction bases unmatched: 9. Per germline, CDR1 SGHVS and CDR2 FQNEAQ. Repertoires were generated with immunoSEQ multiplex PCR, while TCRdb's copy carries only in-frame clones and drops some. The data show 75,000 to 85,000 clones, with 75% to 90% seen just once and roughly 4% held by the top ten. V gene TRBV7-8 combines with J gene TRBJ2-5; TRBD1 agrees at 10 bases. The sequence was obtained from a human donor in good health. Some clones in this sample may be carry-over from other donors' samples. The sequencing sample was made of PBMCs. CDR3: CASSPGTGDLETQYF. Written as DNA, the CDR3 is TGTGCCAGCAGTCCCGGGACAGGGGATTTGGAGACCCAGTACTTC.